The clone carrying this T cell receptor (beta chain) showed up just a few times. Its antigen is not identified. This CDR3 is built from 14 residues. The germline V gene has CDR1 GTSNPN and CDR2 SVGIG (reference sequence). With 3 bases clipped from V and 5 bases from J, the junction kept 4 bases outside the gene matches. This sample stems from a study of cytomegalovirus exposure and HLA in healthy donors. Study-level findings and limits: Later analysis associated a missense DCLRE1C variant with TCR beta V- and J-gene trimming. Cytomegalovirus association was assigned to over 150 TCR beta chains. Several of the most significant clusters appeared, in a later analysis, to be linked to common viral pathogens. About 90% or about 30% of the time was how often most TCR beta V segments were productive, according to an earlier analysis.

The PCR made use of 60 Vbeta and 13 Jbeta primers. The repertoire was sequenced with immunoSEQ multiplex PCR; TCRdb's copy has only in-frame clones and lacks some. Counted here are over 95,000 clones, about 80% occurring once; the ten biggest clones make up around 12%. This receptor was taken from a woman aged 40 to 55 in good health and CMV-seropositive. Sequenced input: PBMCs. The chain recombines TRBV30 with TRBJ2-5, with 12 bases lining up with TRBD2. The CDR3 DNA follows: TGTGCCTGGAGCCAAGGACTAGCGGGGGAGACCCAGTACTTC. Translation: CAWSQGLAGETQYF.